These 11 T cell receptor beta chains were sequenced from one sample in a study of Ad26.COV2.S vaccination and SARS-CoV-2 variants. TCRdb's table, derived via immunoSEQ multiplex PCR, lists solely in-frame clones and lacks some. The sample holds some 390,000 clones; around 91% are singletons and the top ten take 1.9%. The treatment here: around 19 received Ad26.COV2.S at low or high dose, single or two shots; roughly five received placebo; per-sample allocation not given. On day 63 after the first injection, vaccine and placebo recipients gave samples. The source was peripheral blood, collected in a trial of Ad26.COV2.S vaccine versus placebo. The receptors derive from a person aged 18-65 years who received the Ad26.COV2.S COVID-19 vaccine or a placebo.

This clone was seen only once. The chain recombines TRBV13 with TRBJ2-7; 8 nucleotides agree with TRBD1. J gave up 6 bases and V 4 bases, and 8 bases lay outside the gene matches. This CDR3 spans 14 amino acids. Germline V gives CDR1 PRHDT, CDR2 FYEKMQ (reference sequence). The DNA of the CDR3 is TGTGCCAGCAGCTCTACCGGGACAGGCTCCGAGCAGTACTTC. Translated: CASSSTGTGSEQYF.

The rearrangement joins TRBV19 to TRBJ2-7; D unclear. Germline V CDR1 and CDR2: LNHDA, SQIVND (reference sequence). The CDR3 sequence is 13 residues long. Trimming left V 1 base short and J 1 base short, with 5 bases between. The chain's CDR3 is CASSIAPSYEQYF. CDR3 sequence (DNA): TGTGCCAGTAGTATAGCCCCTTCCTACGAGCAGTACTTC.

This clone was picked up one time. V gene TRBV4-2 combines with J gene TRBJ2-2; 8 nucleotides match TRBD1. This CDR3 is 16 amino acids long. CDR1 LGHNA and CDR2 YNFKEQ come from the germline V gene. V was clipped by 4 bases and J by 2 bases; unmatched bases: 6. CDR3 sequence (DNA): TGTGCCAGCAGCCTAAGGACAGGGCCCAACACCGGGGAGCTGTTTTTT. As protein: CASSLRTGPNTGELFF.

The chain links TRBV24-1 to TRBJ1-2; TRBD1 is a possible D gene (6 bases). CDR1 is KGHDR and CDR2 is SFDVKD in the germline V gene. Trimming pared 4 bases from V and 6 bases from J, leaving 17 bases between. The CDR3 loop spans 15 amino acids. The CDR3 here is CATSDPNRVRDGYTF. For the CDR3, the DNA is TGTGCCACCAGTGACCCGAACAGGGTTCGAGATGGCTACACCTTC.

The chain recombines TRBV2 with TRBJ2-2, with 11 bases matching TRBD2. The CDR3 totals 17 residues. The trim removed 3 bases at V and 8 bases at J, leaving 11 bases unmatched. Germline CDR1 and CDR2: SNHLY and FYNNEI. The CDR3 coding sequence is TGTGCCAGCAGTGATGCCCCCGGGACTAGCGGCATGGGGGAGCTGTTTTTT. Its translation is CASSDAPGTSGMGELFF.

V gene TRBV6-5 combines with J gene TRBJ1-1; D is undetermined. Trimming removed 8 bases from V and 0 bases from J, with 13 bases in between. The germline V gene has CDR1 MNHEY and CDR2 SVGAGI. The CDR3 runs 14 residues. The CDR3 spells CASCWGHLNTEAFF. The CDR3 DNA follows: TGTGCCAGCTGCTGGGGTCACCTGAACACTGAAGCTTTCTTT.

This clone has more than one count but fewer than ten. The V gene is TRBV30, the J gene TRBJ1-1, with D tentatively TRBD1 (5 bases). Germline CDR1 GTSNPN, CDR2 SVGIG (reference sequence). The V end was cut by 5 bases, the J end by 5 bases, with 12 bases between. CDR3 size: 12 residues. The CDR3 spells CAWDRGRTEAFF. The CDR3 DNA is TGTGCCTGGGACAGAGGTCGGACTGAAGCTTTCTTT.

CDR3 sequence reads: CASSPTGTNYNEKLFF. DNA of the CDR3: TGTGCCAGTAGTCCGACAGGGACAAACTATAATGAAAAACTGTTTTTT. This chain uses TRBV19 with TRBJ1-4; 7 nucleotides match TRBD1. Trimming took 5 bases from V and 4 from J; bases not matched to a gene: 10. Germline V gives CDR1 LNHDA, CDR2 SQIVND (reference sequence). The CDR3 has 16 amino acids.

The chain couples TRBV20-1 to TRBJ2-7; D is ambiguous. Germline V gene sequence: CDR1 DFQATT, CDR2 SNEGSKA (reference sequence). V gave up 0 bases and J gave up 7 bases, with 7 bases separating them. The CDR3 runs 11 residues. CDR3 DNA sequence: TGCAGTGCTAGAGATGAGGAGGAGCAGTACTTC. Its translation: CSARDEEEQYF.

J is TRBJ2-3 and V is TRBV3-1 (or the pseudogene TRBV3-2); D possibly corresponds to TRBD2 (6 bases). V dropped 0 bases and J dropped 3 bases, with 22 bases sitting between them. The CDR3 consists of 19 residues. Germline CDR1 and CDR2: LGHDT and YNNKEL (reference sequence). The CDR3 nucleotides read TGTGCCAGCAGCCAAGATTCCGGGGCTAGCGTTTTCCGGACAGATACGCAGTATTTT. This encodes CASSQDSGASVFRTDTQYF.

The chain recombines TRBV27 with TRBJ2-7; D gene ambiguous. The CDR3 is 18 amino acids. Trimming pared 6 bases from V and 2 bases from J, leaving 26 bases between. CDR1 and CDR2 from the germline V gene are MNHEY and SMNVEV (reference sequence). The chain's CDR3 is CASSLTKPRLAKPYEQYF. The CDR3 DNA is TGTGCCAGCAGCCTAACCAAACCCCGACTGGCGAAACCCTACGAGCAGTACTTC.